The sequence of this T cell receptor (beta chain) was determined in a study of blood T cell repertoires in COVID-19 (TCRdb year 2020). For the wider study: Collaborator samples came from the United States, Italy and Spain and covered acute and convalescent phases of COVID-19. The material from the prospective study consisted of cDNA or gDNA derived from T cells, B-cell-depleted T cells, or PBMCs. Subjects who had been exposed to COVID-19, were actively infected with it, or had recovered from it provided the deeply sampled blood TCRbeta repertoires that made up the dataset. A freely available public database, intended as a resource for researchers studying the immune response to SARS-CoV-2, is where the repertoires were released. Samples were obtained from the ongoing ImmuneRACE study (first 160 participants) and from 1,000 to 1,500 subjects provided by 6 global collaborators. A de-identified subject ID, COVID-19 status, age in years and sex were almost always included in the sample metadata. Where available, HLA class I and class II types were obtained from metadata supplied by the sample provider rather than from assay-based typing. Overall study outcomes, separate from this receptor: How much clinical and demographic metadata was included differed by source and by participant, and the metadata was provided uncurated.

Comments on this clone: The target of this receptor is not known. Qualities for individual bases were not recorded, and no much larger clone is one base off.

A second Seattle source provided samples from volunteer blood donors who had recovered from COVID-19. Each collaborating institution followed its own protocols to collect whole blood in K2EDTA tubes. For TCRbeta analysis, collaborator samples were shipped as frozen whole blood, as isolated PBMCs, or as DNA extracted from either sample type. The immunoSEQ Assay, a bias-controlled multiplex PCR, was used to amplify TCRbeta CDR3 regions from genomic DNA. Per the source publication's procedure: The number of nucleated cells in each sample was estimated by amplification of reference gene primers within the assay. To quantify the absolute abundance of each unique TCRbeta CDR3 rearrangement, sequence reads were collapsed and filtered. Productive Simpson clonality was computed per sample as the square root of Simpson's diversity index over productive rearrangements. Not all clones reach the TCRdb copy of this immuneACCESS table, which keeps in-frame sequences only. Checked studies attribute under half of the gap to unresolved V genes and leave the rest unexplained. V, J and clone size were drawn from that table, and D and trimming were deduced from the DNA. Here the sample has hundreds of thousands of clones; about nine tenths occur a single time. The ten biggest clones cover around 1.5% of the sample.

According to the germline V gene, CDR1 reads MNHEY and CDR2 reads SVGAGI. V was cut back by 9 bases and J by 6 bases, leaving a gap of 12 bases between them. Counted from cysteine to phenylalanine, this CDR3 has 12 amino acids. This entry keeps only the CDR3 DNA: 36 bases, framed from base 1. Sequencing was carried out using peripheral blood. This sequence uses TRBV6-5 and TRBJ2-4, with the D gene not clear enough to name. The receptor was isolated from a middle-aged woman who had recovered from COVID-19. Read as DNA, the sequence is TGTGCCAGTCTCGCACCGGGAAACATTCAGTACTTC. The resulting protein is CASLAPGNIQYF.